These 10 T cell receptor beta chains came from one sample sequenced in a study of sequential checkpoint blockade in melanoma. Sequenced by immunoSEQ multiplex PCR; TCRdb stores in-frame clones only, minus some. The sample includes roughly 4,000 clones, roughly 24% of them seen just once. Treatment: randomized to nivolumab then ipilimumab (arm A) or the reverse (arm B). Sequencing used tumor tissue (inferred from file names), obtained from a patient given nivolumab and ipilimumab in sequence. The source is a human donor with melanoma.

The chain recombines TRBV29-1 with TRBJ2-7, with 9 nucleotides matching TRBD1. This CDR3 has 13 amino acids. Germline CDR1 reads SQVTM; CDR2 reads ANQGSEA. The V and J ends lost 1 base and 2 bases, in that order; junction bases with no gene match: 0. The CDR3 nucleotides read TGCAGCGTTGAAGGACAGGGGGCCTACGAGCAGTACTTC. It specifies CSVEGQGAYEQYF.

V is TRBV18 and J is TRBJ2-1; 10 positions agree with TRBD2. V was pared by 2 bases and J by 8 bases, with 6 bases of the junction left unmatched. CDR3 length equals 15 residues. Germline values: CDR1 KGHSH, CDR2 LQKENI. CDR3 bases: TGTGCCAGCTCACCAGCTAGCGGGGGTAGGGATGAGCAGTTCTTC. Translated, it gives CASSPASGGRDEQFF.

By share, this clone ranks as large. V usage is TRBV11-3 and J usage is TRBJ2-1; D is perhaps TRBD2 (6 bases). V lost 5 bases and J lost 6, with 17 bases in between. Per germline, CDR1 SGHNT and CDR2 YENEEA. This CDR3 has 15 residues. The DNA of the CDR3 is TGTGCCAGCAGCGTCTGGGACTCCAGAATCAATGAGCAGTTCTTC. Protein sequence: CASSVWDSRINEQFF.

The J gene is TRBJ2-3, the V gene TRBV25-1; 8 bases agree with TRBD2. Germline CDR1 and CDR2: MGHDK and SYGVNS. Trimming cost V 4 bases and J 2 bases; bases outside gene matches: 2. The CDR3 extends over 14 amino acids. CDR3 sequence reads: CASSVSGTTDTQYF. CDR3 bases: TGTGCCAGCAGTGTTAGCGGGACCACAGATACGCAGTATTTT. The variable domain in full, completed from reference TRBV25-1 and TRBJ2-3, reads EADIYQTPRYLVIGTGKKITLECSQTMGHDKMYWYQQDPGMELHLIHYSYGVNSTEKGDLSSESTVSRIRTEHFPLTLESARPSHTSQYLCASSVSGTTDTQYFGPGTRLTVL.

The genes are TRBV6-8 and TRBJ2-1; D is unresolved. The germline gives CDR1 MNHGY, CDR2 SAAAGT. This CDR3 comprises 14 residues. V dropped 10 bases and J dropped 5 bases, with 18 bases sitting between them. The CDR3 region is CAIGKGLRDNEQFF. The CDR3, as DNA: TGTGCCATCGGAAAGGGCCTCCGCGACAATGAGCAGTTCTTC.

By frequency in the sample, this clone is medium-sized. The rearrangement uses TRBV6-8 and TRBJ2-7; 9 bases agree with TRBD1. V lost 6 bases, J lost 5 bases, and 8 bases stayed unmatched. The CDR3 is made up of 14 amino acids. CDR1 and CDR2 from the germline V gene are MNHGY and SAAAGT. For the CDR3, the DNA is TGTGCCAGCAGACTGGACAGGGGTCTCAACGAGCAGTACTTC. Amino acid sequence: CASRLDRGLNEQYF.

This sequence joins TRBV29-1 and TRBJ2-5; the D is unclear. V was cut by 3 bases and J by 2 bases, with 7 bases left in between. This CDR3 is 12 amino acids long. The V gene's germline CDR1 is SQVTM and CDR2 ANQGSEA. CDR3 loop: CSVDPGQETQYF. CDR3 bases: TGCAGCGTTGATCCCGGGCAAGAGACCCAGTACTTC.

V and J are TRBV5-1 and TRBJ1-1, with TRBD1 as a possible D gene (6 bases). The CDR3 totals 15 residues. Trimming shortened V by 1 base and J by 5 bases, and 15 bases separated the two germline ends. Germline CDR1 reads SGHRS; CDR2 reads YFSETQ. This CDR3 reads CASSLTDSGLTEAFF. CDR3 DNA: TGCGCCAGCAGCTTGACGGACAGCGGTTTAACTGAAGCTTTCTTT.

The J gene is TRBJ2-2, the V gene TRBV11-3, with 15 bases that match TRBD2. V lost 4 bases to trimming and J lost 8 bases; unmatched junction nucleotides: 2. CDR1 and CDR2 (germline): SGHNT, YENEEA. This CDR3 contains 15 residues. As DNA, the CDR3 is TGTGCCAGCAGCTCGGGACTAGCGGGGGGAGGGGAGCTGTTTTTT. Protein sequence: CASSSGLAGGGELFF.

The chain couples TRBV5-1 to TRBJ2-2, with D possibly being TRBD1 (6 bases). CDR3 length: 14 residues. Germline CDR1 is SGHRS and CDR2 is YFSETQ. Trimming removed 6 bases at V and 2 bases at J, with 11 bases between. The CDR3 here is CASIPDSNTGELFF. The CDR3 bases are TGCGCCAGCATCCCGGACAGTAACACCGGGGAGCTGTTTTTT.